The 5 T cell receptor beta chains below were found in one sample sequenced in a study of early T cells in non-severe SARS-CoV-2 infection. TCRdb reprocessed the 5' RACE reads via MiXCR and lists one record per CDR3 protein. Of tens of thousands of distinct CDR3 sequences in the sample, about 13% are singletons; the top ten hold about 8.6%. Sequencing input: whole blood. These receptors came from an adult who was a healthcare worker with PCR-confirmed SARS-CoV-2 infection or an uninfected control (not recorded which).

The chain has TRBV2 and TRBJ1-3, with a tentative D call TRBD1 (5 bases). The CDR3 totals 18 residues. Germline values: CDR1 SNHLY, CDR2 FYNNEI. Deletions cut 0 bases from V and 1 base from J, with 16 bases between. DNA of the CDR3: TGTGCCAGCAGTGAAGCGGGGGGGTTTGACTTGTCTGGAAACACCATATATTTT. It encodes CASSEAGGFDLSGNTIYF.

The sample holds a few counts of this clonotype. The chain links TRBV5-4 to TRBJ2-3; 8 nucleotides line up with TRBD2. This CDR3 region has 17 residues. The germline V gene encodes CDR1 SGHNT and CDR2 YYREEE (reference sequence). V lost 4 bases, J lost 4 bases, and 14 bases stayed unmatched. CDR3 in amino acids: CASSPKPGLGSADTQYF. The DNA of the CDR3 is TGTGCCAGCAGCCCGAAGCCGGGACTAGGCAGCGCAGATACGCAGTATTTT.

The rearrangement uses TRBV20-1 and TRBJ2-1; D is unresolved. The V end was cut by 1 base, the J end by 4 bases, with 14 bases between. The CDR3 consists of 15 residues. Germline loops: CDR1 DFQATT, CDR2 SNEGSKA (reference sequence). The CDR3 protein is CSARAPTIGYNEQFF. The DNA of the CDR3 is TGCAGTGCTAGAGCCCCAACTATCGGGTACAATGAGCAGTTCTTC.

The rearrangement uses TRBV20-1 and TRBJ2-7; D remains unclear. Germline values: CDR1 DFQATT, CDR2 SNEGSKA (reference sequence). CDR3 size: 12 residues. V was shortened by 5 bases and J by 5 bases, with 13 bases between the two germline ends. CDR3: CSADPGPNEQYF. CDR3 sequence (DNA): TGCAGTGCTGACCCGGGCCCCAACGAGCAGTACTTC.

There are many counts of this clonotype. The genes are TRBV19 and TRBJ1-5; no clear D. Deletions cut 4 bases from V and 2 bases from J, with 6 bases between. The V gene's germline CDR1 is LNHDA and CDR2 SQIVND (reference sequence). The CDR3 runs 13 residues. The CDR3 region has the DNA TGTGCCAGTAGTAACGGACGCAATCAGCCCCAGCATTTT. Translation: CASSNGRNQPQHF.